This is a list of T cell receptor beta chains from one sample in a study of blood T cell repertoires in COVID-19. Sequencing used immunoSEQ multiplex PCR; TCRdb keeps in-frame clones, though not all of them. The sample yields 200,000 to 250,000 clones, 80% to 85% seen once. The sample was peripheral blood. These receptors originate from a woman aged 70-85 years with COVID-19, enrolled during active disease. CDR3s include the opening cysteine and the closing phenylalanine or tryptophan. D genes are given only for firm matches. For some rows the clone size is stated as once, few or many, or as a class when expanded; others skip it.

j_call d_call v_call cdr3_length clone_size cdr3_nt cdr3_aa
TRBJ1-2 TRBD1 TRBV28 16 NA TGTGCCAGCAGTTTCGGGGACAGGGTGGCCGTCTATGGCTACACCTTC CASSFGDRVAVYGYTF
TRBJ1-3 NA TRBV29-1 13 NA TGCAGCGTTGTAGGGGTACGAGGAAACACCATATATTTT CSVVGVRGNTIYF
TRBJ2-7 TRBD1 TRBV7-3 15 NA TGTGCCAGCAGCGCCCAACCAGGGGGTACGTACGAGCAGTACTTC CASSAQPGGTYEQYF
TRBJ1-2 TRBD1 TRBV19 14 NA TGTGCCAGTAGACGTGGGACAGGGTTCTATGGCTACACCTTC CASRRGTGFYGYTF
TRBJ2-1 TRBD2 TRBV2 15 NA TGTGCCAGCACGGGGGGCGGGAGGGCCCACAATGAGCAGTTCTTC CASTGGGRAHNEQFF
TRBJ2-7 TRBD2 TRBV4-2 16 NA TGTGCCAGCAGCCAAGATGGGCAGCGGGAGTTTTACGAGCAGTACTTC CASSQDGQREFYEQYF
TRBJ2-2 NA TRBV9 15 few TGTGCCAGCAGCGTCCAGGGCAGGGTATCCGGGGAGCTGTTTTTT CASSVQGRVSGELFF
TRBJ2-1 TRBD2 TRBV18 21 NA TGTGCCAGCTCACCATTGGCAAGGGCAGGGCGTAGCGGGAGCTCCTACAATGAGCAGTTCTTC CASSPLARAGRSGSSYNEQFF
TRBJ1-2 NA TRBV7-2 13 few TGTGCCAGCAGCTCCGCGACAGCGGGACGCTACACCTTC CASSSATAGRYTF
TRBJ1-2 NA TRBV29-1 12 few TGCAGCGCGACAGAGACGAACTATGGCTACACCTTC CSATETNYGYTF
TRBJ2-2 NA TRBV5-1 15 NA TGCGCCAGCAGCTTGCCTACCGGGGACACCGGGGAGCTGTTTTTT CASSLPTGDTGELFF
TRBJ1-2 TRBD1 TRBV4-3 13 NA TGCGCCAGCAGCCCTGACAGGGCCTATGGCTACACCTTC CASSPDRAYGYTF
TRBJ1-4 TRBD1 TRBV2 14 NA TGTGCCAGCACCCTTCAGGGGGCTGGCGAAAAACTGTTTTTT CASTLQGAGEKLFF
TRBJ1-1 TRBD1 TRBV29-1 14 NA TGCAGCGTTTATAGGACAGGGGGCGCGACTGAAGCTTTCTTT CSVYRTGGATEAFF
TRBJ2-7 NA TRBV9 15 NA TGTGCCAGCAGCGTAGGTTTCGACTTCACCTACGAGCAGTACTTC CASSVGFDFTYEQYF
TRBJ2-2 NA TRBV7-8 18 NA TGTGCCAGCAGCTTAATCCCGGTAATGAATAGGGAGGCCGGGGAGCTGTTTTTT CASSLIPVMNREAGELFF
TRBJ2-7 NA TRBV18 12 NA TGTGCCAGCTCAGCGCAATCCTACGAGCAGTACTTC CASSAQSYEQYF
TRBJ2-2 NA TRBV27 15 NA TGTGCCAGCAGCCTACAGGCCCGGAACACCGGGGAGCTGTTTTTT CASSLQARNTGELFF
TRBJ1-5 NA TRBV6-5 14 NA TGTGCCAGCAGTTATACCTATAGCAATCAGCCCCAGCATTTT CASSYTYSNQPQHF
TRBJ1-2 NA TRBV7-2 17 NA TGTGCCAGCAGCCCCTCCGCGTCTAGTAGGACATCTTATGGCTACACCTTC CASSPSASSRTSYGYTF
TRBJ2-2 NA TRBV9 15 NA TGTGCCAGCAGCGTAGTGGGCGGGATAACCGGGGAGCTGTTTTTT CASSVVGGITGELFF
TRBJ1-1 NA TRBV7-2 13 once TGTGCCAGCAGCCCCGGTCGGAGCTTTGAAGCTTTCTTT CASSPGRSFEAFF
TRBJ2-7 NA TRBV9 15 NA TGTGCCAGCAGCGCGGATAACAACCAGGGTATCGGGCAGTACTTC CASSADNNQGIGQYF
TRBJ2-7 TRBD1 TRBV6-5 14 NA TGTGCCAGCAACAGAAGACAGGGGGGGAACGAGCAGTACTTC CASNRRQGGNEQYF
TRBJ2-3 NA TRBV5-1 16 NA TGCGCCAGCAGCCTTGGACAGGAGGGGGGTCCCGATACGCAGTATTTT CASSLGQEGGPDTQYF
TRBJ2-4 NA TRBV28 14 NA TGTGCCAGCAGTTTAGGGTTGGGGCAAAACATTCAGTACTTC CASSLGLGQNIQYF
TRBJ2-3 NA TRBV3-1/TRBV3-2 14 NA TGTGCCAGCAGCCCAGTAGGGGTCACAGATACGCAGTATTTT CASSPVGVTDTQYF
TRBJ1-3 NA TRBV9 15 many TGTGCCAGCAGCACAAGGGGGAGGGCTGGAAACACCATATATTTT CASSTRGRAGNTIYF
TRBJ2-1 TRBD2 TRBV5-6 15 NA TGTGCCAGCAGGACAAGAGCGGGAATATACAATGAGCAGTTCTTC CASRTRAGIYNEQFF
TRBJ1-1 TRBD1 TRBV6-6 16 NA TGTGCCAGCAGTTCCAACGACAGGGGGCGAAACACTGAAGCTTTCTTT CASSSNDRGRNTEAFF
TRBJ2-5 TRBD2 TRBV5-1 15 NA TGCGCCAGCAGCCCTCCCGCGTCGGGGGGGGAGACCCAGTACTTC CASSPPASGGETQYF
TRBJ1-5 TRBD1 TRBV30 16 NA TGTGCCTGGAGTCCCCGACAGGGGACCAGCAATCAGCCCCAGCATTTT CAWSPRQGTSNQPQHF
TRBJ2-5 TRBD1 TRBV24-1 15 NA TGTGCCACCAGTGATCCCAGGGGGATTGGAGAGACCCAGTACTTC CATSDPRGIGETQYF
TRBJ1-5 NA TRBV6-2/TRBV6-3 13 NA TGTGCCAGCAGCCGATTTGGAGATCAGCCCCAGCATTTT CASSRFGDQPQHF
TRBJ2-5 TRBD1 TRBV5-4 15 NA TGTGCCAGCAGCTCGAAACAGGGGGTCCAAGAGACCCAGTACTTC CASSSKQGVQETQYF
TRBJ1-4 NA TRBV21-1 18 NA TGTGCCAGCAGCAATTGCCGAACCGCAGGGGCCCCTAATGAAAAACTGTTTTTT CASSNCRTAGAPNEKLFF
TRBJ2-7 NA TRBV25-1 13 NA TGTGCCAGCACGGGGGGCCTGAACTACGAGCAGTACTTC CASTGGLNYEQYF
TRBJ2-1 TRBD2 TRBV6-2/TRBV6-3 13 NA TGTGCCAGCAGTTACCGTGGGGGGAGGGGCGGGTTCTTC CASSYRGGRGGFF
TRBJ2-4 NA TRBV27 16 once TGTGCCAGCAGTCGGGGTTGGCAGCAAGACCAAAACATTCAGTACTTC CASSRGWQQDQNIQYF
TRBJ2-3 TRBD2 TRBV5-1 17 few TGCGCCAGCAGCTTGGGGGGCGGGAGGCCCCCTGAGGATACGCAGTATTTT CASSLGGGRPPEDTQYF
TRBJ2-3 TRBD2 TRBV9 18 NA TGTGCCAGCTCGGTAGCGACTAGCGGGAGGGTTTGGACAGATACGCAGTATTTT CASSVATSGRVWTDTQYF
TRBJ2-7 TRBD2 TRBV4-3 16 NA TGCGCCAGCAGCCAACCAACTAGCGGGGGATCCTACGAGCAGTACTTC CASSQPTSGGSYEQYF